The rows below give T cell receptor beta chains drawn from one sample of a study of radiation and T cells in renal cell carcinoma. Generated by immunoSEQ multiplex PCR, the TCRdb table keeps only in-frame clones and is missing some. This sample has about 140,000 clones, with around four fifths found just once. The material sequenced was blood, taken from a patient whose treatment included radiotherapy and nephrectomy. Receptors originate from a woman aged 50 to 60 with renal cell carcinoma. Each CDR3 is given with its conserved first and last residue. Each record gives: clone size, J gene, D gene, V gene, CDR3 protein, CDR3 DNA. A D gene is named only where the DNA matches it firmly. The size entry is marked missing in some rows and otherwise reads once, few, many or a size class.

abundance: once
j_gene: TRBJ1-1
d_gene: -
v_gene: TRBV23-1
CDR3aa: CARTGQLNTEAFF
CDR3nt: TGCGCCAGAACAGGACAGCTGAACACTGAAGCTTTCTTT

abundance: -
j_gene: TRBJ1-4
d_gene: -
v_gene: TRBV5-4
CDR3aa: CASSLVGEDGEKLFF
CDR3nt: TGTGCCAGCAGCTTGGTTGGGGAGGACGGAGAAAAACTGTTTTTT

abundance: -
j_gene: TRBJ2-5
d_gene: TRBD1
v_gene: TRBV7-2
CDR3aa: CASGRRGPGRETQYF
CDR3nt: TGTGCCAGCGGCCGCAGGGGGCCTGGTCGGGAGACCCAGTACTTC

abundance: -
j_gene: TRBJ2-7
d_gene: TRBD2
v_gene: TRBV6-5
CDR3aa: CASSRGTSGYEQYF
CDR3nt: TGTGCCAGCAGTCGCGGGACTAGCGGCTACGAGCAGTACTTC

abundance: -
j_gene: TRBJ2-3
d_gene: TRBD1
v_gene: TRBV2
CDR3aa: CASMTGTGATQYF
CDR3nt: TGTGCCAGCATGACAGGGACGGGTGCTACGCAGTATTTT

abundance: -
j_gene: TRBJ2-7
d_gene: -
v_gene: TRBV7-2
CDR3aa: CASSLGPSYEQYF
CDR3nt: TGTGCCAGCAGCTTAGGGCCCTCCTACGAGCAGTACTTC

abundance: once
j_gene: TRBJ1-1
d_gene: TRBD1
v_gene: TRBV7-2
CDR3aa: CASSSPRQGNTEAFF
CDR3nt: TGTGCCAGCAGCTCTCCCCGACAGGGTAACACTGAAGCTTTCTTT

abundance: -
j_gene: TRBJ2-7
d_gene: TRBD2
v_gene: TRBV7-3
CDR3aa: CASSPRGTSDSYEQYF
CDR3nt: TGTGCCAGCAGCCCAAGGGGGACTAGCGACTCCTACGAGCAGTACTTC

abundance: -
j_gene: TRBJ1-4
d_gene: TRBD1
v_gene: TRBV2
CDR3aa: CASSPGTANNEKLFF
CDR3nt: TGTGCCAGCAGCCCTGGGACAGCTAATAATGAAAAACTGTTTTTT

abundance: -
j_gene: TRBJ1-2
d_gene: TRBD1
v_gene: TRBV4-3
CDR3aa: CASSQEGGQGYGYTF
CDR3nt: TGCGCCAGCAGCCAAGAAGGCGGACAGGGGTATGGCTACACCTTC

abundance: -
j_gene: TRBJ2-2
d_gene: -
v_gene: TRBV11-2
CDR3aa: CASSLSYMDGELFF
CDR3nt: TGTGCCAGCAGCTTAAGCTATATGGACGGGGAGCTGTTTTTT

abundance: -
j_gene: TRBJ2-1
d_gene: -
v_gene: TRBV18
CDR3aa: CASSPSPGINEQFF
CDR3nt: TGTGCCAGCTCACCTTCGCCAGGCATCAATGAGCAGTTCTTC

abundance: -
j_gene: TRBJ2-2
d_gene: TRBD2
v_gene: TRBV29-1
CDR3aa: CSVRAGLNTGELFF
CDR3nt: TGCAGCGTCCGAGCGGGGTTGAACACCGGGGAGCTGTTTTTT

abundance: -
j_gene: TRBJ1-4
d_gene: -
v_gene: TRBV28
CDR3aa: CASIGSGQGEEKLFF
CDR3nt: TGTGCCAGCATCGGGTCTGGGCAGGGTGAAGAAAAACTGTTTTTT